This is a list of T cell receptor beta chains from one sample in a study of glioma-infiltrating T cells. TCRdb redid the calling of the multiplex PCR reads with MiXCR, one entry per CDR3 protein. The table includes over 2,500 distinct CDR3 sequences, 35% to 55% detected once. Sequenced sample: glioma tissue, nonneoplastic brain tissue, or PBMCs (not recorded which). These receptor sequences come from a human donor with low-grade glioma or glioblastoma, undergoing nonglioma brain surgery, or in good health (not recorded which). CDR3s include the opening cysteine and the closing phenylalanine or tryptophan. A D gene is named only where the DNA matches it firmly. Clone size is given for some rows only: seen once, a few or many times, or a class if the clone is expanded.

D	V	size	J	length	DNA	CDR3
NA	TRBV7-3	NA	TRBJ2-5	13	TGTGCCAGCAGCGGACTGTCACAAGAGACCCAGTACTTC	CASSGLSQETQYF
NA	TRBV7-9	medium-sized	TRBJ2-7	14	TGTGCCAGCAGCTTAGAGGGTGGCGGGTACGAGCAGTACTTC	CASSLEGGGYEQYF
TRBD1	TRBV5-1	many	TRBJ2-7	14	TGCGCCAGCAGCCCGGGACAGGGCGTCAACGAGCAGTACTTC	CASSPGQGVNEQYF
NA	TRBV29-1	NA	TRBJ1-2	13	TGCAGCGTTGGACTAACAGATAACTATGGCTACACCTTC	CSVGLTDNYGYTF
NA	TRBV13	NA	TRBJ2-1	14	TGTGCCAGCAGCTCGGACTCAGCCTACAATGAGCAGTTCTTC	CASSSDSAYNEQFF
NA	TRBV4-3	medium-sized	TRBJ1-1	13	TGCGCCAGCAGCCAAGTTCCAGAAACTGAAGCTTTCTTT	CASSQVPETEAFF
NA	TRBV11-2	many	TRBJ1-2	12	TGTGCCAGCAGCCTAACAGCATATGGCTACACCTTC	CASSLTAYGYTF
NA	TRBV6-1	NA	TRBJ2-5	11	TGTGCCAGCAGTGAACAAGAGACCCAGTACTTC	CASSEQETQYF
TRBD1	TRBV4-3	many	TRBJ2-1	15	TGCGCCAGCAGCCAATGGGACAGTGCCGCCAATGAGCAGTTCTTC	CASSQWDSAANEQFF
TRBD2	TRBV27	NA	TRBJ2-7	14	TGTGCCAGCAGTTTACGGGAGGTGGACTACGAGCAGTACTTC	CASSLREVDYEQYF
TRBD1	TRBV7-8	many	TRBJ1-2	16	TGTGCCAGCAGCACCCGGACAGGGGGCAACTCCTATGGCTACACCTTC	CASSTRTGGNSYGYTF
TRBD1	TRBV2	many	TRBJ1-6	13	TGTGCCAGCAGTCCAGGGGGGGATTCACCCCTCCACTTT	CASSPGGDSPLHF